This T cell receptor beta chain emerged from a study of cytomegalovirus exposure and HLA in healthy donors. Use of 60 Vbeta and 13 Jbeta primers characterized the PCR. The table came from immunoSEQ multiplex PCR; TCRdb's copy has only in-frame clones and leaves some out. The sample table includes approximately 120,000 clones. Details on this clone: What it binds is not known.

Germline lookup yields CDR1 SQVTM and CDR2 ANQGSEA. The CDR3 contains 13 residues. Between the trimmed V and J ends, which lost 3 bases and 1 base, there was a span of 9 bases. General study points: Later on, an analysis showed TCR association rates differing by HLA locus, with DRB1 the most and HLA-C the fewest. The authors excluded some V segments, including TRBV6-2 and TRBV6-3, as indistinguishable. Later analysis found that TCR beta chains associated with HLA were more clonally expanded than other, equally common chains. CMV serostatus was the only immune exposure information that was available.

Sequencing was performed on PBMCs. This chain joins TRBV29-1 and TRBJ1-1; D uncertain. This sequence originates from a middle-aged man in good health and CMV-seronegative. For the CDR3, the DNA is TGCAGCGTTGATCGAGCAGGGAACACTGAAGCTTTCTTT. Protein product: CSVDRAGNTEAFF.